This T cell receptor beta chain was retrieved from a study of cytomegalovirus exposure and HLA in healthy donors. This CDR3 contains 14 residues. Per germline, CDR1 SQVTM and CDR2 ANQGSEA. Deletions cut 3 bases from V and 5 bases from J, with 16 bases between. 60 Vbeta and 13 Jbeta primers were used in PCR. Assay: immunoSEQ multiplex PCR; the TCRdb copy retains only in-frame clones and omits some. The sample yields around 170,000 clones, approximately 81% seen once. The source of this sequence is a man aged 45-65 years in good health and CMV-seropositive. What was sequenced was PBMCs. The chain has TRBV29-1 and TRBJ1-2; tentative D call: TRBD1 (5 bases). The CDR3 sequence: CSVEPWGVGYGYTF. The CDR3 DNA sequence: TGCAGCGTTGAGCCCTGGGGGGTGGGGTATGGCTACACCTTC.